This T cell receptor beta chain was identified during a study of cytomegalovirus exposure and HLA in healthy donors. Germline CDR1 reads PRHDT; CDR2 reads FYEKMQ (reference sequence). The CDR3 has 15 residues. PCR was performed using 60 Vbeta and 13 Jbeta primers. Per the authors' pipeline: In a later analysis, the count reached some 73 million unique TCR beta chains, with about 9.9 million shared. The assay was immunoSEQ multiplex PCR, and TCRdb's table has in-frame clones only and misses some. V and J calls and clone size come straight from that table; D and trimming were deduced from the DNA. Of about 120,000 clones in the sample, over 75% are singletons; the top ten hold 1.5%. With regard to this clone: The antigen is unknown. At one end the junction does not follow the germline gene, possibly because of a read error.

Overall study findings and caveats: Analysis performed later showed TCR beta chains linked to HLA being more clonally expanded than equally common others.

Sequenced sample: PBMCs. This clonotype was sampled from a woman younger than 30 in good health and CMV-seronegative. The chain has TRBV13 and TRBJ1-2, with D tentatively TRBD1 (5 bases). CDR3 bases: TGTGCCACCAGCCCCCAGGGCCTCCCTAACTATGGCTACACCTTC. Its protein is CATSPQGLPNYGYTF.